These 15 T cell receptor beta chains came from one sample sequenced in a study of shared clonotypes between healthy human individuals. The data were produced by immunoSEQ multiplex PCR, yet TCRdb's version contains in-frame clones alone and is incomplete. The sample lists over 950,000 clones, roughly 77% occurring once. Sequenced material: memory CD4+ T cells from PBMCs. The subset was: CD45RA-negative fraction. These TCRs come from a man younger than 35 in good health. Some clones in this sample may be carry-over from other donors' samples.

This chain links TRBV2 with TRBJ1-5; D gene ambiguous. The CDR3 contains 15 residues. Germline values: CDR1 SNHLY, CDR2 FYNNEI. V lost 4 bases and J lost 3, with 13 bases in between. CDR3 protein: CASSVRGKDNQPQHF. As DNA, the CDR3 is TGTGCCAGCAGTGTACGGGGTAAGGACAATCAGCCCCAGCATTTT.

This clone was detected a few times. This rearrangement joins TRBV21-1 to TRBJ1-1; the table names TRBD1, a call not compared with the DNA. TRBV21-1 is tagged as a pseudogene. The CDR3 is 14 amino acids. The CDR3 DNA follows: TGTGCCAGCAGCCAGGGCCATAGGAACACTGAAGCTTTCTTT. This translates into CASSQGHRNTEAFF.

CDR3 sequence reads: CASSWTGAYEQYF. CDR3 coding DNA: TGTGCCAGCAGTTGGACGGGAGCCTACGAGCAGTACTTC. The chain is built from TRBV28 and TRBJ2-7; weak D call: TRBD2 (6 bases). CDR1 MDHEN and CDR2 SYDVKM come from the germline V gene. CDR3 length: 13 amino acids. Trimming removed 4 bases from V and 2 bases from J, with 9 bases in between.

This rearrangement joins TRBV18 to TRBJ1-2, with 12 bases that match TRBD1. V was clipped by 4 bases and J by 10 bases; unmatched bases: 10. The germline gives CDR1 KGHSH, CDR2 LQKENI. The length of the CDR3 is 15 residues. The CDR3 loop reads CASSHTTGTGGFYTF. DNA of the CDR3: TGTGCCAGCTCACACACCACCGGGACAGGGGGCTTCTACACCTTC.

The gene calls are TRBV6-5 and TRBJ1-2; 8 bases are a match to TRBD1. The trim removed 0 bases at V and 8 bases at J, leaving 5 bases unmatched. The CDR3 spans 14 residues. Germline V gives CDR1 MNHEY, CDR2 SVGAGI. CDR3: CASSYSRTGIGYTF. The CDR3 DNA follows: TGTGCCAGCAGTTACTCAAGGACAGGGATAGGCTACACCTTC.

The chain is built from TRBV29-1 and TRBJ1-1; unclear D gene. The germline V and J ends were trimmed by 7 bases and 1 base, with 7 bases remaining between them. The CDR3 contains 11 residues. Per the germline V gene, CDR1 is SQVTM and CDR2 is ANQGSEA. The CDR3 region is CSGIGNTEAFF. DNA of the CDR3: TGCAGCGGAATCGGGAACACTGAAGCTTTCTTT.

This clone occurred once. The chain recombines TRBV18 with TRBJ2-4, with D possibly matching TRBD1 (6 bases). This CDR3 has 13 amino acids. Germline V gene lookup returns CDR1 KGHSH and CDR2 LQKENI. Deletions cut 1 base from V and 6 bases from J, with 7 bases between. CDR3 sequence (DNA): TGTGCCAGCTCACCACAGGGGGTAAACATTCAGTACTTC. Its translation is CASSPQGVNIQYF.

In DNA form, the CDR3 reads TGCAGCGTTGCTGCGACGAACACCGGGGAGCTGTTTTTT. It is translated as CSVAATNTGELFF. This chain joins TRBV29-1 and TRBJ2-2; D remains ambiguous. Per germline, CDR1 SQVTM and CDR2 ANQGSEA. The CDR3 sequence is 13 residues long. Trimming took off 4 bases at V and 0 bases at J, with 6 bases between the two ends.

The chain combines TRBV11-2 with TRBJ2-2; D is ambiguous. The germline V gene encodes CDR1 SGHAT and CDR2 FQNNGV. V gave up 5 bases and J gave up 4 bases, with 14 bases separating them. The CDR3 runs 15 residues. The CDR3 region has the DNA TGTGCCAGCAGCCAAGATCAATCCCGCACCGGGGAGCTGTTTTTT. Encoded protein: CASSQDQSRTGELFF.

This clone has only a few counts. This rearrangement joins TRBV4-1 to TRBJ1-1, with 7 bases fitting TRBD1. V lost 5 bases to trimming and J lost 0 bases; unmatched junction nucleotides: 0. The CDR3 covers 13 residues. CDR1 and CDR2 from the germline V gene are MGHRA and YSYEKL. DNA of the CDR3: TGCGCCAGCAGCGGGACAGTGAACACTGAAGCTTTCTTT. Encoded protein: CASSGTVNTEAFF.

This clone has only a few counts. The chain couples TRBV7-2 to TRBJ2-7; unclear D gene. Trimming left V 5 bases short and J 5 bases short, with 19 bases between. Germline lookup yields CDR1 SGHTA and CDR2 FQGNSA. CDR3 length equals 15 residues. The CDR3 loop reads CASSPIIGSGNEQYF. The CDR3 coding sequence is TGTGCCAGCAGCCCGATTATCGGCTCTGGGAACGAGCAGTACTTC. Full variable domain (missing parts from reference TRBV7-2 and TRBJ2-7): GAGVSQSPSNKVTEKGKDVELRCDPISGHTALYWYRQSLGQGLEFLIYFQGNSAPDKSGLPSDRFSAERTGGSVSTLTIQRTQQEDSAVYLCASSPIIGSGNEQYFGPGTRLTVT.

This chain links TRBV30 with TRBJ1-1; weak D call: TRBD1 (6 bases). V shed 4 bases and J shed 1 base, with 10 bases lying between them. Germline CDR1 reads GTSNPN; CDR2 reads SVGIG (reference sequence). The CDR3 spans 13 residues. The CDR3 DNA follows: TGTGCCTGGACAGGGGACTCGAACACTGAAGCTTTCTTT. Translated, it gives CAWTGDSNTEAFF.

This clone occurred once. The CDR3 is CASSPTDGEKLFF. The CDR3 coding sequence is TGTGCCAGCTCACCGACGGACGGTGAAAAACTGTTTTTT. The genes are TRBV18 and TRBJ1-4; no definite D call. Germline loops: CDR1 KGHSH, CDR2 LQKENI. This CDR3 spans 13 amino acids. Trimming cost V 3 bases and J 7 bases, with 9 bases left between them.

The chain carries TRBV27 and TRBJ2-7; TRBD2 is a possible D gene (6 bases). Germline loops: CDR1 MNHEY, CDR2 SMNVEV (reference sequence). The V and J ends lost 6 bases and 0 bases respectively, with 21 bases between them. This CDR3 is 17 amino acids long. CDR3 nucleotides: TGTGCCAGCAGGCCTTTGGGACTCGACTTAAGCTCCTACGAGCAGTACTTC. Translation: CASRPLGLDLSSYEQYF.

The V and J genes are TRBV5-4 and TRBJ2-3, with no clear D. Germline loops: CDR1 SGHNT, CDR2 YYREEE (reference sequence). This CDR3 has 16 residues. V was clipped by 4 bases and J by 0 bases, with 15 bases between them. CDR3 coding DNA: TGTGCCAGCAGCCCAACCCTCGGGCGTAGCACAGATACGCAGTATTTT. It specifies CASSPTLGRSTDTQYF.